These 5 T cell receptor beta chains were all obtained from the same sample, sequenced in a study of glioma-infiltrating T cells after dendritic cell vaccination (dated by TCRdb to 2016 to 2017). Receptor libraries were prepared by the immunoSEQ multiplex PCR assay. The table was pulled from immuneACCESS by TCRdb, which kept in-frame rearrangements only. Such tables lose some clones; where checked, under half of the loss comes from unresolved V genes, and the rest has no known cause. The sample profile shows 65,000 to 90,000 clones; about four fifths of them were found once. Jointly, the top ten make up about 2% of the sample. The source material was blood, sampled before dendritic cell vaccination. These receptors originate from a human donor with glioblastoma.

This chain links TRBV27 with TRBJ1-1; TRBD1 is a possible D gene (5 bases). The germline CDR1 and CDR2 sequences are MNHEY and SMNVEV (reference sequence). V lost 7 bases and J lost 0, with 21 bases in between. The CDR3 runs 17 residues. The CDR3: CASTLGGGAAMNTEAFF. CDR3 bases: TGTGCCAGCACCTTGGGGGGAGGGGCCGCTATGAACACTGAAGCTTTCTTT.

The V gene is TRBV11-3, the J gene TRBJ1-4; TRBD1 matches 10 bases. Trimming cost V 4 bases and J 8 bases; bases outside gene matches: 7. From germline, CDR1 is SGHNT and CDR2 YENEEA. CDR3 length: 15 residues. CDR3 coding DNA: TGTGCCAGCAGCTCGACAGGGGGCGGCGGCGAAAAACTGTTTTTT. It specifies CASSSTGGGGEKLFF.

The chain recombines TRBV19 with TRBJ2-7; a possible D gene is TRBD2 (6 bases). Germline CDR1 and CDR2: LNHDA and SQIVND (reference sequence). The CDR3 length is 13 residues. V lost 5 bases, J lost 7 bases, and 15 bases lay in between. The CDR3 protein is CASSEGLTGEQYV. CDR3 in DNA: TGTGCCAGTAGTGAGGGACTTACGGGAGAGCAGTACGTC.

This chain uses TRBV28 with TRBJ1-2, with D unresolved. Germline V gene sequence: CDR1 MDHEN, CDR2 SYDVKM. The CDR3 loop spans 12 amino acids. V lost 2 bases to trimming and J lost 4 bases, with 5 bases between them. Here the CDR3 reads CASSLRSYGYTF. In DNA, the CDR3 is TGTGCCAGCAGTTTACGGAGCTATGGCTACACCTTC.

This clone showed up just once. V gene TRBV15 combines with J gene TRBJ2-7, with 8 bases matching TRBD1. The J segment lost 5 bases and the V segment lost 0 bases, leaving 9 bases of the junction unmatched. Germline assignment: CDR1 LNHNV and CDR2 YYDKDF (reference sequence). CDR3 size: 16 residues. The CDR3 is CATSRDDRGPHHEQYV. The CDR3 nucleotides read TGTGCCACCAGCAGAGATGACAGGGGCCCTCACCACGAGCAGTACGTC.